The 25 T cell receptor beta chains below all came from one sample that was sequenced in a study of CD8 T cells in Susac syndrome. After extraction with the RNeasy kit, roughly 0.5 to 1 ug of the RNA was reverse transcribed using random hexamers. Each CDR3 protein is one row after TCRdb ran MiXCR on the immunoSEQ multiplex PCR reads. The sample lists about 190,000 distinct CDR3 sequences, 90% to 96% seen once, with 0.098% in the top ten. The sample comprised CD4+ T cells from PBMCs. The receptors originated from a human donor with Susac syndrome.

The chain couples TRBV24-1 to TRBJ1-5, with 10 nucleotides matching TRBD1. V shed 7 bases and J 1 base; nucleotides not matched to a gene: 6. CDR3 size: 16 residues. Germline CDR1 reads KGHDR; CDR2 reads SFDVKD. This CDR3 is CATRDRGSWSNQPQHF. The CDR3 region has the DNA TGTGCCACCAGGGACAGGGGGTCGTGGAGCAATCAGCCCCAGCATTTT.

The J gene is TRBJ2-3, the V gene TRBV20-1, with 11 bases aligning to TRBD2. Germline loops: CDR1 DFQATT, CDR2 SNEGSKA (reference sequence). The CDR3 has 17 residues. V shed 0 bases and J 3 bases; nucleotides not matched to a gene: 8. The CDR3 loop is CSARERLAGGRTDTQYF. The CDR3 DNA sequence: TGCAGTGCTAGAGAGAGGCTAGCGGGGGGCAGGACAGATACGCAGTATTTT.

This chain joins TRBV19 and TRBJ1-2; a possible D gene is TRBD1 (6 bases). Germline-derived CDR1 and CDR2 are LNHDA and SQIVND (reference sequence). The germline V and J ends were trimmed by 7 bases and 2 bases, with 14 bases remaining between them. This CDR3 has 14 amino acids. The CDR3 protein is CASTGGQQNYGYTF. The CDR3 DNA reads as TGTGCCAGTACCGGGGGACAACAAAACTATGGCTACACCTTC.

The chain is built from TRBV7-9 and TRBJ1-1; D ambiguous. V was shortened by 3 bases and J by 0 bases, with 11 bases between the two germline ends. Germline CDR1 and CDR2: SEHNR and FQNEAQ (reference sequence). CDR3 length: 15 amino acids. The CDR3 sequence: CASSLTRDMNTEAFF. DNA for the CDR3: TGTGCCAGCAGCTTGACCCGGGATATGAACACTGAAGCTTTCTTT.

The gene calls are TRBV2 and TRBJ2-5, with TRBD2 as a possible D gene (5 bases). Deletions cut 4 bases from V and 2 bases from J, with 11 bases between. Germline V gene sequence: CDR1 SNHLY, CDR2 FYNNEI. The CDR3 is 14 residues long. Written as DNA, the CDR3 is TGTGCCAGCAGTGCCGTTCGGGGTCAAGAGACCCAGTACTTC. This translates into CASSAVRGQETQYF.

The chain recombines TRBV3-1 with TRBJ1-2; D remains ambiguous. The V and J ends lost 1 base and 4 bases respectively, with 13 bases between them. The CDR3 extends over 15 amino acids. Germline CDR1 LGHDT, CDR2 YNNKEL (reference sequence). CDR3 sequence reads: CASSQGQVGAYGYTF. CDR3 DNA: TGTGCCAGCAGCCAAGGTCAGGTCGGTGCCTATGGCTACACCTTC.

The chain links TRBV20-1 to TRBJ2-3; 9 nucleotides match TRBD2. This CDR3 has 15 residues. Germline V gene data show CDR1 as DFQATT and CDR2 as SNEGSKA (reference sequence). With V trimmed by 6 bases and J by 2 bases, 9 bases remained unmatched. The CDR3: CSALSGGTYTDTQYF. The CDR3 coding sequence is TGCAGTGCCCTAAGCGGGGGGACTTACACAGATACGCAGTATTTT.

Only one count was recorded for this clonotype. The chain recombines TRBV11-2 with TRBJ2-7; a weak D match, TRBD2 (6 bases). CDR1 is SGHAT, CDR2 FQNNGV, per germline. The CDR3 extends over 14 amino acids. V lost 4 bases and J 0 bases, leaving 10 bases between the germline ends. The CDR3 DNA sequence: TGTGCCAGCAGCTCCGCGGGGAGCTCCTACGAGCAGTACTTC. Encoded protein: CASSSAGSSYEQYF.

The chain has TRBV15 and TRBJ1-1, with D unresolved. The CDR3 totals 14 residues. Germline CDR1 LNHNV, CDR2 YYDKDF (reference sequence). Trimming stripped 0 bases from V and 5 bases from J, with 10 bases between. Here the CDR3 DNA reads TGTGCCACCAGCAGAGATCTGGCCGGGACTGAAGCTTTCTTT. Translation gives CATSRDLAGTEAFF.

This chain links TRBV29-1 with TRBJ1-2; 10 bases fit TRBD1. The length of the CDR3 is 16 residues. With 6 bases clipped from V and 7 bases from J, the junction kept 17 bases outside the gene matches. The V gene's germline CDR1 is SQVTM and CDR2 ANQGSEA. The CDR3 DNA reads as TGCAGCGTCGACCGGGACAGGGGAGACGTCGGGTTTGGCTACACCTTC. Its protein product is CSVDRDRGDVGFGYTF.

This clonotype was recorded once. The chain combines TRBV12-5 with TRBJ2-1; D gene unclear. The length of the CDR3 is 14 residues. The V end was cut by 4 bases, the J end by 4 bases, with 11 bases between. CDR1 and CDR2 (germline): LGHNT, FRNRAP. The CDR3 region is CASGSFRRYNEQFF. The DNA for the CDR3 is TGTGCTAGTGGTTCCTTCCGTAGGTACAATGAGCAGTTCTTC. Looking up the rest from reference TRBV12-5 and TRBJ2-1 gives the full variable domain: DARVTQTPRHKVTEMGQEVTMRCQPILGHNTVFWYRQTMMQGLELLAYFRNRAPLDDSGMPKDRFSAEMPDATLATLKIQPSEPRDSAVYFCASGSFRRYNEQFFGPGTRLTVL.

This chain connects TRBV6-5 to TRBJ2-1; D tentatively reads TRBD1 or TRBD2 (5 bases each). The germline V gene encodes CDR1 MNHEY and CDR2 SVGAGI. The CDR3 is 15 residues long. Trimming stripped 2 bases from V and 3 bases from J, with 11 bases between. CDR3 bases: TGTGCCAGCAGTTACGAGGGTCAGGGCTACAATGAGCAGTTCTTC. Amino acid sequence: CASSYEGQGYNEQFF.

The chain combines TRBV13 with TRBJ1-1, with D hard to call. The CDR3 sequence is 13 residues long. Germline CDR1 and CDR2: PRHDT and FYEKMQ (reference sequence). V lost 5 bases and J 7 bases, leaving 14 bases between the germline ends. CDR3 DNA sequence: TGTGCCAGCAGCCCTCGCCCAGGTCGTGAAGCTTTCTTT. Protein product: CASSPRPGREAFF.

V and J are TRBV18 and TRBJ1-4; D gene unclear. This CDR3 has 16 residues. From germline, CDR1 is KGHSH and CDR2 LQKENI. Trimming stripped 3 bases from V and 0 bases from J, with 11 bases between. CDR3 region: CASSPSGPATNEKLFF. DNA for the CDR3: TGTGCCAGCTCACCCAGCGGTCCCGCAACTAATGAAAAACTGTTTTTT.

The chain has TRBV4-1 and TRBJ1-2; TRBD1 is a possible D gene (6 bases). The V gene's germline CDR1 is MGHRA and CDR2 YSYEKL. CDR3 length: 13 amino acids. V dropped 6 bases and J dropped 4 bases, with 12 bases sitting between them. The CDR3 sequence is CASSQTGLYGYTF. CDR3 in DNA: TGCGCCAGCAGTCAGACAGGTCTCTATGGCTACACCTTC.

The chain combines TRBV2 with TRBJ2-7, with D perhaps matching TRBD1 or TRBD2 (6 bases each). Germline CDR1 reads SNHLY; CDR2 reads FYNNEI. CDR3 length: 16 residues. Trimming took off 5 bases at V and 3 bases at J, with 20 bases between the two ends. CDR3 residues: CASSYSKTKGGYEQYF. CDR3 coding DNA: TGTGCCAGCAGTTACTCGAAAACCAAGGGGGGCTACGAGCAGTACTTC.

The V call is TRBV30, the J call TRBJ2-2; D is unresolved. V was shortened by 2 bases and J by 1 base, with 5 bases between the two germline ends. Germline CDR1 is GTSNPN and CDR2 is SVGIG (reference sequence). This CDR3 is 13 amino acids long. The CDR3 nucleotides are TGTGCCTGGAGTATCGTGAACACCGGGGAGCTGTTTTTT. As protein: CAWSIVNTGELFF.

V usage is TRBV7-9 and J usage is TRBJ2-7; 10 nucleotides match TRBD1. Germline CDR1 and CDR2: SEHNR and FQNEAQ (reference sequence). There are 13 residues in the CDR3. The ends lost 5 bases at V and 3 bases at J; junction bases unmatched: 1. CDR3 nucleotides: TGTGCCAGCAGCGGGGACAGGGGCTACGAGCAGTACTTC. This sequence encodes CASSGDRGYEQYF.

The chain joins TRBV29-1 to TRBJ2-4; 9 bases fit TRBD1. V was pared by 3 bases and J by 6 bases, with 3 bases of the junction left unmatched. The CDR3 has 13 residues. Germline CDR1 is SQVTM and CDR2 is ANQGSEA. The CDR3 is CSVDGGQGNIQYF. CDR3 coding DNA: TGCAGCGTTGACGGGGGACAGGGAAACATTCAGTACTTC.

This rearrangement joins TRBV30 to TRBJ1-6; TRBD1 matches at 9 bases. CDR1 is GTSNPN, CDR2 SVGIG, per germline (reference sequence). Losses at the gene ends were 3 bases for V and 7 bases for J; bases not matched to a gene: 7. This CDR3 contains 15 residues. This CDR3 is CAWRKDRGGNSPLHF. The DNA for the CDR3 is TGTGCCTGGAGGAAGGACAGGGGTGGAAATTCACCCCTCCACTTT.

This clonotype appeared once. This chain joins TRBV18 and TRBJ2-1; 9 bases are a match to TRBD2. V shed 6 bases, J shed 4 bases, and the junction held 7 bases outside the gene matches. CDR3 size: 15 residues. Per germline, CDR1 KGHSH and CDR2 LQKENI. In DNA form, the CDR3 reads TGTGCCAGCTCCTCGGGTAGCGGGGGATACAATGAGCAGTTCTTC. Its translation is CASSSGSGGYNEQFF.

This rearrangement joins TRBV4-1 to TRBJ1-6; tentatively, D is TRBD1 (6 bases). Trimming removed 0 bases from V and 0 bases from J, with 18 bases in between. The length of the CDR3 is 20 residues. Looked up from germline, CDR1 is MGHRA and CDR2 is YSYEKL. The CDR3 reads CASSQDRAGQGSSYNSPLHF. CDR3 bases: TGCGCCAGCAGCCAAGATCGGGCCGGGCAGGGGAGCTCCTATAATTCACCCCTCCACTTT.

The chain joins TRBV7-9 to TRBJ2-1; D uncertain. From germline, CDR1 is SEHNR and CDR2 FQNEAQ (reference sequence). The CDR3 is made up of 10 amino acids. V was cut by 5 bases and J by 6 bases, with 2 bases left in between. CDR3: CASSINEQFF. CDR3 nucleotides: TGTGCCAGCAGCATCAATGAGCAGTTCTTC. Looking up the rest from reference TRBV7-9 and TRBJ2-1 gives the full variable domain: DTGVSQNPRHKITKRGQNVTFRCDPISEHNRLYWYRQTLGQGPEFLTYFQNEAQLEKSRLLSDRFSAERPKGSFSTLEIQRTEQGDSAMYLCASSINEQFFGPGTRLTVL.

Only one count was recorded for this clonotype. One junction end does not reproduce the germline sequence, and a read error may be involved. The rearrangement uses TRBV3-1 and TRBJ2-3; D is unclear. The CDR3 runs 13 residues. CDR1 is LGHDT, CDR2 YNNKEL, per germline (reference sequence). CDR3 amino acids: CASSQASTDTQYF. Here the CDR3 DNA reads TGTGCCAGCAGCCAAGCCAGCACGGATACGCAGTATTTT.

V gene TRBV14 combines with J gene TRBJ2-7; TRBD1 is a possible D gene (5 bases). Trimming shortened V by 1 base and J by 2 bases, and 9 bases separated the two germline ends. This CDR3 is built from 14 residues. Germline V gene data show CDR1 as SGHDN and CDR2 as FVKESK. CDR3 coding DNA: TGTGCCAGCAGCCAAGTGACAGCCGCCTACGAGCAGTACTTC. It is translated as CASSQVTAAYEQYF.